A selection of T cell receptor beta chains follows, all from one sample in a study of neoadjuvant anti-PD-1 for oral cavity cancer. Profiling relied on immunoSEQ multiplex PCR, and the TCRdb table lists in-frame clones only, not all of them. Of about 14,000 clones in the sample, about 68% are singletons; the top ten hold 2.5% to 3%. The input for sequencing was PBMCs, taken before nivolumab (anti-PD-1) treatment. The source of these receptors is a person aged 35-79 years with oral cavity squamous cell carcinoma. The conserved cysteine and the conserved F or W are not part of the CDR3 here. The order of the fields is CDR3 length, V gene, J gene, CDR3 protein.

>11|TRBV30|TRBJ2-7
AWSEVRVHEQY
>13|TRBV5-1|TRBJ2-3
ASSLKQARTDTQY
>11|TRBV13|TRBJ2-7
ASPPYKLYEQY
>11|TRBV30|TRBJ1-4
AWSRQGEGKLF
>11|TRBV5-6|TRBJ1-2
ASSWDSYYGYT
>15|TRBV28|TRBJ1-1
ASTVFGLRKSNTEAF
>9|TRBV28|TRBJ2-5
ASSLGETQY
>15|TRBV14|TRBJ2-7
ASSQILSLTPTYEQY
>15|TRBV11-2|TRBJ1-2
ASSQLIGEGLNYGYT
>13|TRBV6-5|TRBJ2-7
ASSRGTSGSYEQY
>11|TRBV11-3|TRBJ2-7
ASSRGGGYEQY
>14|TRBV10-2|TRBJ2-3
ASSEWLAGATDTQY
>15|TRBV10-3|TRBJ2-7
AISAGDWYKKLDEQY
>10|TRBV30|TRBJ1-2
AWSAAVGGYT
>10|TRBV30|TRBJ2-2
AWSRGIGELF
>12|TRBV27|TRBJ1-5
ASSPSNSNQPQH
>13|TRBV5-4|TRBJ2-2
ASSPAGGGTGELF
>13|TRBV7-3|TRBJ2-2
ASSSGQPSTGELF
>12|TRBV2|TRBJ1-1
ASNLGGDRAEAF
>12|TRBV2|TRBJ2-3
ASRDGLSTDTQY
>12|TRBV5-1|TRBJ2-5
ASSPGVVQETQY
>14|TRBV30|TRBJ2-2
AWSKGLFANTGELF
>12|TRBV13|TRBJ2-7
ASSKRDGYYEQY
>15|TRBV27|TRBJ2-1
ASSLRFSRVSYNEQF
>15|TRBV9|TRBJ2-1
ASSVPPGLGSYNEQF
>13|TRBV19|TRBJ2-2
ASSIGTTHTGELF
>13|TRBV9|TRBJ2-7
ASSVEGFPNYEQY
>11|TRBV30|TRBJ2-5
AWSGPRQGAQY
>13|TRBV19|TRBJ2-7
ASSTTPGPLYEQY
>15|TRBV11-2|TRBJ1-1
ASSFAPVGGPNTEAF
>12|TRBV6-5|TRBJ1-4
ASSYFRGGEKLF
>12|TRBV6-1|TRBJ1-6
ASSGDSYNSPLH
>13|TRBV15|TRBJ2-7
ATSSNPSGSYEQY
>13|TRBV7-9|TRBJ1-2
ASSHTRIGSYGYT
>14|TRBV4-1|TRBJ1-2
ASSRPVGLTFYGYT
>13|TRBV4-1|TRBJ2-7
ASSQGTGGTYEQY
>12|TRBV6-5|TRBJ2-3
ASSYSFGLDTQY
>13|TRBV25-1|TRBJ2-4
ASKSFVTAKNIQY
>14|TRBV2|TRBJ2-7
ASSAEGVRNGYEQY
>11|TRBV6-5|TRBJ1-6
ACQRGTNSPLH
>14|TRBV11-2|TRBJ1-2
ASSLFLGGDDYGYT
>12|TRBV29-1|TRBJ2-1
SGWDKGSYNEQF
>11|TRBV6-5|TRBJ2-1
ASSYGTAGEQF
>12|TRBV15|TRBJ1-1
ATSRDDQGFEAF
>15|TRBV9|TRBJ1-4
ASSPRGQGSPNEKLF
>11|TRBV5-6|TRBJ2-3
ASLGPVTDTQY
>11|TRBV6-5|TRBJ2-1
ASSGPTYNEQF
>14|TRBV7-2|TRBJ1-5
ASSSDPGTQNQPQH
>13|TRBV7-8|TRBJ2-1
ASSHRWGRLNEQF
>13|TRBV15|TRBJ2-7
ATSMMQRGTYEQY
>13|TRBV9|TRBJ2-1
ASSVVQGGYNEQF
>13|TRBV7-2|TRBJ2-1
ASSLSSGRAYEQF
>14|TRBV6-1|TRBJ2-7
ASSEAGDRGWYEQY
>11|TRBV30|TRBJ1-4
AWSIKGAVKLF
>11|TRBV4-1|TRBJ1-1
ASSPISETEAF
>16|TRBV18|TRBJ1-1
ASSPPDSGARVVSEAF
>14|TRBV18|TRBJ2-1
ASSPLPTSGYNEQF
>13|TRBV9|TRBJ2-5
ASSATTAYQETQY
>12|TRBV13|TRBJ1-2
ASSLPGQGRGYT